A selection of T cell receptor beta chains follows, all from one sample in a study of patients and donors after allogeneic stem cell transplantation. In TCRdb, the RT-PCR reads were re-called with MiXCR into one record per CDR3 protein. The sample records about 960,000 distinct CDR3 sequences, approximately 18% being singletons. Source material: blood, either unsorted or a sorted T cell fraction (not recorded which). The receptor set was obtained from a human donor who was either an allogeneic HSCT recipient or a stem cell or donor lymphocyte infusion donor (not recorded which). It is not recorded whose cells these are; they may come from a transplant donor. CDR3s include the opening cysteine and the closing phenylalanine or tryptophan. A D gene is named only where the DNA matches it firmly. The size of a clone is reported for some rows only, either as once, few or many, or as a class for expanded clones.

len: 13; abundance: many; j_gene: TRBJ1-2; v_gene: TRBV12-3/TRBV12-4; d_gene: .; CDR3aa: CASSGGGAYGYTF; CDR3nt: TGTGCCAGCTCTGGGGGGGGCGCCTATGGCTACACCTTC
len: 14; abundance: .; j_gene: TRBJ1-5; v_gene: TRBV4-1; d_gene: .; CDR3aa: CASSPDRMYGPQHF; CDR3nt: TGCGCCAGCAGCCCCGACAGGATGTACGGGCCCCAGCATTTT
len: 14; abundance: few; j_gene: TRBJ1-1; v_gene: TRBV27; d_gene: TRBD1; CDR3aa: CASSPYRGGTEAFF; CDR3nt: TGTGCCAGCAGTCCCTACAGGGGGGGCACTGAAGCTTTCTTT
len: 14; abundance: .; j_gene: TRBJ2-5; v_gene: TRBV5-1; d_gene: .; CDR3aa: CTSSSGWVGETQYF; CDR3nt: TGCACCAGCAGCTCGGGTTGGGTCGGGGAGACCCAGTACTTC
len: 13; abundance: few; j_gene: TRBJ1-2; v_gene: TRBV7-2; d_gene: .; CDR3aa: CASSLMSENGYTF; CDR3nt: TGTGCCAGCAGCTTAATGTCGGAGAATGGCTACACCTTC
len: 12; abundance: .; j_gene: TRBJ2-7; v_gene: TRBV7-2; d_gene: .; CDR3aa: CASSSPPDSQYF; CDR3nt: TGTGCCAGCAGCTCCCCGCCCGACTCACAGTACTTC
len: 14; abundance: many; j_gene: TRBJ1-5; v_gene: TRBV5-6; d_gene: .; CDR3aa: CASSLTVSNQPQHF; CDR3nt: TGTGCCAGCAGCTTGACAGTAAGCAATCAGCCCCAGCATTTT
len: 15; abundance: few; j_gene: TRBJ2-7; v_gene: TRBV4-2; d_gene: TRBD2; CDR3aa: CASSQVAGVGYEQYF; CDR3nt: TGTGCCAGCAGCCAAGTTGCGGGAGTCGGCTACGAGCAGTACTTC
len: 14; abundance: many; j_gene: TRBJ1-5; v_gene: TRBV12-3/TRBV12-4; d_gene: .; CDR3aa: CASSLGGGSQPQHF; CDR3nt: TGTGCCAGCAGTTTGGGAGGGGGGAGTCAGCCCCAGCATTTT
len: 15; abundance: few; j_gene: TRBJ1-2; v_gene: TRBV11-2; d_gene: .; CDR3aa: CASSLERRNNYGYTF; CDR3nt: TGTGCCAGCAGCTTAGAAAGAAGAAATAACTATGGCTACACCTTC
len: 13; abundance: few; j_gene: TRBJ2-1; v_gene: TRBV20-1; d_gene: TRBD1; CDR3aa: CSARTGSKWEQFF; CDR3nt: TGCAGTGCGCGGACAGGGTCCAAGTGGGAGCAGTTCTTC
len: 17; abundance: .; j_gene: TRBJ2-5; v_gene: TRBV6-1; d_gene: .; CDR3aa: CASSTPTGGQYQETQYF; CDR3nt: TGTGCCAGCAGTACCCCGACAGGAGGGCAGTACCAAGAGACCCAGTACTTC
len: 16; abundance: few; j_gene: TRBJ2-2; v_gene: TRBV9; d_gene: TRBD2; CDR3aa: CASSSWLAGGPGELFF; CDR3nt: TGTGCCAGCAGCTCCTGGTTAGCGGGAGGGCCCGGGGAGCTGTTTTTT
len: 15; abundance: few; j_gene: TRBJ2-2; v_gene: TRBV2; d_gene: .; CDR3aa: CASRTQGYRTGELFF; CDR3nt: TGTGCCAGCAGGACGCAGGGATATAGGACCGGGGAGCTGTTTTTT
len: 14; abundance: .; j_gene: TRBJ2-7; v_gene: TRBV5-1; d_gene: TRBD1; CDR3aa: CASRQDRGSYEQYF; CDR3nt: TGCGCCAGCAGGCAAGACAGGGGAAGCTACGAGCAGTACTTC
len: 14; abundance: many; j_gene: TRBJ1-2; v_gene: TRBV12-3/TRBV12-4; d_gene: TRBD1; CDR3aa: CASSLAGGQGGYTF; CDR3nt: TGTGCCAGCAGTTTAGCGGGGGGACAGGGCGGCTACACCTTC
len: 14; abundance: .; j_gene: TRBJ2-7; v_gene: TRBV6-5; d_gene: .; CDR3aa: CASSYGAGPYEQYF; CDR3nt: TGTGCCAGCAGTTACGGTGCCGGCCCCTACGAGCAGTACTTC
len: 14; abundance: few; j_gene: TRBJ1-1; v_gene: TRBV7-9; d_gene: .; CDR3aa: CASSSTGQPTEAFF; CDR3nt: TGTGCCAGCAGCTCTACAGGACAGCCCACTGAAGCTTTCTTT
len: 16; abundance: .; j_gene: TRBJ2-2; v_gene: TRBV24-1; d_gene: TRBD2; CDR3aa: CATGKETSGSTGELFF; CDR3nt: TGTGCCACCGGCAAAGAGACTAGCGGGAGCACCGGGGAGCTGTTTTTT
len: 14; abundance: .; j_gene: TRBJ2-1; v_gene: TRBV30; d_gene: .; CDR3aa: CAWKGKGGRNEQFF; CDR3nt: TGTGCCTGGAAAGGGAAAGGGGGAAGGAATGAGCAGTTCTTC
len: 15; abundance: .; j_gene: TRBJ2-3; v_gene: TRBV5-6; d_gene: .; CDR3aa: CASSLMGGASDTQYF; CDR3nt: TGTGCCAGCAGCTTGATGGGGGGCGCGTCAGATACGCAGTATTTT
len: 15; abundance: many; j_gene: TRBJ1-5; v_gene: TRBV5-1; d_gene: TRBD1; CDR3aa: CASSLEGQADQPQHF; CDR3nt: TGCGCCAGCAGCTTGGAGGGACAGGCAGATCAGCCCCAGCATTTT